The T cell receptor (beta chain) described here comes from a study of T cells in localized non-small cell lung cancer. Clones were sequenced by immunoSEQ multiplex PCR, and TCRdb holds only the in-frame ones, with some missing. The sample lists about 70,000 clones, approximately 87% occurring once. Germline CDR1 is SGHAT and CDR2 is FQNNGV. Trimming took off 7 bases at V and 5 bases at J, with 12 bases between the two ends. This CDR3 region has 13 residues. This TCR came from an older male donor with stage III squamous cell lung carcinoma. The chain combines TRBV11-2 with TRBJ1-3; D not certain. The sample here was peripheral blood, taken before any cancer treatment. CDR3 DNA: TGTGCCAGCACCCCGGATCCCCGAAACACCATATATTTT. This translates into CASTPDPRNTIYF.